This T cell receptor beta chain comes out of a study of T cell responses to AZD1222 COVID-19 vaccine. This CDR3 region has 22 residues. The repertoire was sequenced with immunoSEQ multiplex PCR; TCRdb's copy has only in-frame clones and lacks some. The repertoire consists of 44,000 or so clones, with nearly 85% occurring once and the leading ten covering 40% to 65%. The sample here was peripheral blood, taken on day 0 of AZD1222 vaccination. The sequence came from an adult in good health. The J gene is TRBJ2-7, the V gene TRBV21-1; the table's D call of TRBD2 was not tested on the DNA. TRBV21-1 is shown as a pseudogene. CDR3 nucleotides: TGTGCCACCCCACCACCGGGACAGTTTTACCAAACGGGACTAGCGGGAGAGTACGAGCAGTACTTC. This gives the protein CATPPPGQFYQTGLAGEYEQYF.